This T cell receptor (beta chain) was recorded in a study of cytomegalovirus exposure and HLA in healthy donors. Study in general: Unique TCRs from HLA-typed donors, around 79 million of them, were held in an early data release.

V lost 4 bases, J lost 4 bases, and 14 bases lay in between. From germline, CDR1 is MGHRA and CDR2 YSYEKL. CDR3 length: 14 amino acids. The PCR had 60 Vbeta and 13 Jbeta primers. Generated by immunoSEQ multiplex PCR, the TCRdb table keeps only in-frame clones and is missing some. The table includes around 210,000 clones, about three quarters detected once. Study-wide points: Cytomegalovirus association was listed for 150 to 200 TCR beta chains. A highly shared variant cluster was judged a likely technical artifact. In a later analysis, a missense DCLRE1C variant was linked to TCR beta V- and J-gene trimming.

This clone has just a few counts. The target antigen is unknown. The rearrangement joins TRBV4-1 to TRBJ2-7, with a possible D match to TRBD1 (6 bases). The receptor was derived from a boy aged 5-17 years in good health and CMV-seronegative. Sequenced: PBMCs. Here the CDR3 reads CASSPGVTGYEQYF. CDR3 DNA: TGCGCCAGCAGCCCAGGGGTTACTGGGTACGAGCAGTACTTC.